This TCR beta chain originates from a study of OX40 agonist ivuxolimab in advanced cancers. The overall study: Mean age approximately 59 years, range 23 to 79; around 80% male.

Study-wide results and limits: Circulating CD4+ and CD8+ T cells showed clonal expansion by week 6 at 0.1 to 3.0 mg/kg.

Repertoires were generated with immunoSEQ multiplex PCR, while TCRdb's copy carries only in-frame clones and drops some. Altogether tens of thousands of clones are present, 65% to 90% being singletons, with the ten largest covering approximately 23%. Of note for this clone: Its antigen remains unknown.

Looked up from germline, CDR1 is SQVTM and CDR2 is ANQGSEA. The CDR3 is 14 amino acids. V lost 0 bases and J 0 bases, leaving 6 bases between the germline ends. Sequencing was performed on CD4+ or CD8+ T cells sorted from blood, taken in a trial of the OX40 agonist ivuxolimab. The receptor was derived from an adult with an advanced solid tumor such as melanoma, head and neck, liver or kidney cancer. V is TRBV29-1 and J is TRBJ1-3; D not certain. The CDR3 DNA follows: TGCAGCGTTGAAGACGGGGACTCTGGAAACACCATATATTTT. It specifies CSVEDGDSGNTIYF.